These 14 T cell receptor beta chains originate from one sample sequenced in a study of blood T cell repertoires in COVID-19. TCRdb's copy holds only in-frame clones and misses some; the assay was immunoSEQ multiplex PCR. The table records 200,000 to 250,000 clones, roughly 89% of them present only once. Sequences were obtained from PBMCs or T cells enriched from blood (not recorded which). The receptors here all came from a woman between 40 and 55 years old with acute COVID-19.

This chain links TRBV2 with TRBJ1-2; 12 nucleotides line up with TRBD1. Germline V gives CDR1 SNHLY, CDR2 FYNNEI. The CDR3 spans 16 residues. The V gene end was trimmed by 0 bases and the J gene end by 8 bases; junction bases not matched to a gene: 7. This chain's CDR3 is CASSEALRDRGHGYTF. CDR3 DNA sequence: TGTGCCAGCAGTGAAGCGCTTCGGGACAGGGGGCACGGCTACACCTTC.

The chain carries TRBV5-6 and TRBJ1-1, with 7 bases fitting TRBD1. Germline-derived CDR1 and CDR2 are SGHDT and YYEEEE. The CDR3 runs to 15 residues. The ends lost 5 bases at V and 4 bases at J; junction bases unmatched: 11. CDR3 nucleotide sequence: TGTGCCAGCAGACGATTGACAGGGCAAGTCACTGAAGCTTTCTTT. Protein: CASRRLTGQVTEAFF.

V usage is TRBV9 and J usage is TRBJ2-1; weak D call: TRBD2 (6 bases). The V and J ends lost 3 bases and 4 bases respectively, with 17 bases between them. The germline gives CDR1 SGDLS, CDR2 YYNGEE. This CDR3 contains 16 residues. The CDR3 region has the DNA TGTGCCAGCAGCGATACGGGGGACGCGCTTTACAATGAGCAGTTCTTC. It yields the protein CASSDTGDALYNEQFF.

The chain carries TRBV7-8 and TRBJ1-1; D is ambiguous. V was shortened by 0 bases and J by 3 bases, with 11 bases between the two germline ends. The CDR3 has 15 residues. Germline CDR1 is SGHVS and CDR2 is FQNEAQ. The CDR3 region has the DNA TGTGCCAGCAGCTTAGCGCGGGAGGCGCACACTGAAGCTTTCTTT. Translating gives CASSLAREAHTEAFF.

This chain uses TRBV7-6 with TRBJ1-5, with D perhaps TRBD1 (5 bases). The V gene lost 7 bases and the J gene lost 2 bases, with 12 bases spanning the gap. Per germline, CDR1 SGHVS and CDR2 FNYEAQ. CDR3 length equals 14 residues. CDR3 sequence reads: CASMDPRGNQPQHF. CDR3 DNA sequence: TGTGCCAGCATGGACCCCAGGGGCAATCAGCCCCAGCATTTT.

The chain combines TRBV18 with TRBJ2-7; TRBD2 matches 15 bases. V dropped 4 bases and J dropped 4; count of bases not matched to a gene: 2. The CDR3 covers 15 residues. Per germline, CDR1 KGHSH and CDR2 LQKENI. The CDR3 spells CASSRGLAGGYEQYV. CDR3 coding DNA: TGTGCCAGCTCACGAGGACTAGCGGGGGGGTACGAGCAGTACGTC.

The chain is built from TRBV20-1 and TRBJ1-1, with D unclear. Germline CDR1 and CDR2: DFQATT and SNEGSKA (reference sequence). The CDR3 runs 14 residues. V lost 3 bases to trimming and J lost 1 base, with 12 bases between them. DNA for the CDR3: TGCAGTGCTAGTCGCCCTGTGAGGAACACTGAAGCTTTCTTT. This gives the protein CSASRPVRNTEAFF.

This sequence joins TRBV27 and TRBJ1-4; D is unclear. The CDR3 consists of 13 residues. Trimming cost V 5 bases and J 3 bases, with 7 bases left between them. The germline V gene encodes CDR1 MNHEY and CDR2 SMNVEV (reference sequence). CDR3 nucleotides: TGTGCCAGCAGTCCTCGTCCTAATGAAAAACTGTTTTTT. It specifies CASSPRPNEKLFF.

The chain has TRBV10-3 and TRBJ2-2; a weak D match, TRBD1 (8 bases). The V end lost 3 bases, the J end lost 5 bases, and 13 bases lay between the germline ends. Germline V CDR1 and CDR2: ENHRY, SYGVKD. The CDR3 extends over 15 amino acids. CDR3 in amino acids: CAISEQGGSTGELFF. CDR3 DNA: TGTGCCATCAGTGAACAGGGGGGGAGTACCGGGGAGCTGTTTTTT.

The sample holds one count of this clone. This chain connects TRBV19 to TRBJ2-7, with D possibly matching TRBD1 (5 bases). V was cut by 5 bases and J by 2 bases, with 16 bases left in between. CDR3 length: 15 amino acids. Germline V gene data show CDR1 as LNHDA and CDR2 as SQIVND (reference sequence). CDR3 amino acids: CASSPSGLGTYEQYV. CDR3 nucleotide sequence: TGTGCCAGTAGTCCTTCAGGGTTGGGCACCTACGAGCAGTACGTC.

This chain links TRBV24-1 with TRBJ2-2; 8 nucleotides match TRBD2. J lost 4 bases, V lost 11 bases, and 5 bases had no gene match. From germline, CDR1 is KGHDR and CDR2 SFDVKD. This CDR3 comprises 13 residues. CDR3 nucleotide sequence: TGTGCCAGTGCCCGGGGGGGCACCGGGGAGCTGTTTTTT. Residues: CASARGGTGELFF.

This sequence joins TRBV6-5 and TRBJ1-1, with 11 bases fitting TRBD1. The CDR3 totals 14 residues. Germline trimming cut 8 bases from V and 5 bases from J; bases unmatched to any gene: 7. Germline CDR1 and CDR2: MNHEY and SVGAGI. This CDR3 reads CASGVGTGGTEAFF. Written as DNA, the CDR3 is TGTGCCAGCGGCGTGGGGACAGGGGGAACTGAAGCTTTCTTT.

The CDR3 protein is CASSFQGQHTEAFF. The CDR3 nucleotides read TGCGCCAGCAGCTTCCAGGGACAACACACTGAAGCTTTCTTT. The V and J genes are TRBV5-1 and TRBJ1-1; maybe TRBD1 (6 bases). This CDR3 has 14 residues. Trimming shortened V by 2 bases and J by 3 bases, and 11 bases separated the two germline ends. In germline, CDR1 is SGHRS, CDR2 YFSETQ.

V is TRBV7-2 and J is TRBJ2-5; TRBD2 matches 11 bases. The V segment lost 5 bases and the J segment 7 bases; nucleotides outside the gene matches: 15. Per germline, CDR1 SGHTA and CDR2 FQGNSA. The CDR3 is 17 amino acids. The CDR3 region is CASSPGSLAGARGTQYF. The DNA of the CDR3 is TGTGCCAGCAGCCCCGGTTCACTAGCGGGGGCTCGAGGGACCCAGTACTTC.